Below are 5 T cell receptor beta chains sequenced from a single sample in a study of cytomegalovirus exposure and HLA in healthy donors. PCR employed 60 Vbeta and 13 Jbeta primers. Clones were sequenced by immunoSEQ multiplex PCR, and TCRdb holds only the in-frame ones, with some missing. The sample carries some 140,000 clones, over 65% recorded once. The sample comprised PBMCs. These receptors were collected from a female donor in good health and CMV-seropositive.

V and J are TRBV5-1 and TRBJ1-6, with D tentatively TRBD1 (6 bases). CDR1 is SGHRS and CDR2 is YFSETQ in the germline V gene. V dropped 1 base and J dropped 6 bases, with 17 bases sitting between them. This CDR3 comprises 17 residues. Here the CDR3 reads CASSLLGNRALNSPLHF. DNA for the CDR3: TGCGCCAGCAGCTTGTTAGGTAACAGGGCCCTTAATTCACCCCTCCACTTT.

This chain uses TRBV2 with TRBJ1-1, with TRBD1 identical over 7 bases. V lost 11 bases to trimming and J lost 2 bases; unmatched junction nucleotides: 5. The length of the CDR3 is 12 residues. Germline-derived CDR1 and CDR2 are SNHLY and FYNNEI. CDR3 bases: TGTGCCGAACAGGGGCGTAACACTGAAGCTTTCTTT. It encodes CAEQGRNTEAFF.

This clone occurred a few times. This sequence joins TRBV7-9 and TRBJ1-4; weak D call: TRBD1 (6 bases). The CDR3 totals 13 residues. Germline V gives CDR1 SEHNR, CDR2 FQNEAQ (reference sequence). V was trimmed by 6 bases and J by 8 bases, leaving 13 bases between them. This CDR3 is CASRLGAGEKLFF. The DNA of the CDR3 is TGTGCCAGCAGGTTGGGGGCAGGGGAAAAACTGTTTTTT.

The rearrangement joins TRBV7-6 to TRBJ1-3; 7 nucleotides line up with TRBD1. The CDR3 length is 15 residues. Trimming removed 1 base from V and 2 bases from J; junction bases left unmatched: 2. Germline values: CDR1 SGHVS, CDR2 FNYEAQ. The CDR3 reads CASSLGQGAGNTIYF. The CDR3 DNA sequence: TGTGCCAGCAGCTTAGGACAGGGAGCTGGAAACACCATATATTTT.

Notes on this clone: No conserved phenylalanine or tryptophan ends this CDR3, so it is likely a read error. The genes are TRBV4-2 and TRBJ1-5, with TRBD1 as a possible D gene (5 bases). Germline-derived CDR1 and CDR2 are LGHNA and YNFKEQ. The CDR3 extends over 14 amino acids. V was shortened by 2 bases and J by 7 bases, with 12 bases between the two germline ends. The CDR3 region has the DNA TGTGCCAGCAGCCAAACGGGGGAGGGGCAGCCCCAGCATTCT. Translation gives CASSQTGEGQPQHS.